This T cell receptor (beta chain) was observed in a study of T cells in Graves' hyperthyroidism and ophthalmopathy. Study conclusions and caveats: Ophthalmopathy was model-predicted a median about 6.7 months pre-onset.

Germline V gene data show CDR1 as MNHEY and CDR2 as SVGAGI. The CDR3 contains 13 residues. V lost 0 bases to trimming and J lost 11 bases; unmatched junction nucleotides: 6. This clonotype was seen just once. Its antigen is not identified. It was RNA transcripts that yielded the amplified TCR beta CDR3 regions. Researchers ran a first-round RT-PCR on the TCR CDR3 using the HTBI primer set. MiXCR was run by TCRdb on the multiplex PCR reads, yielding one entry per CDR3 protein. The sample consists of 350,000 or so distinct CDR3 sequences, roughly 18% of them appearing once. Ophthalmopathy patients had Clinical Activity Score at least 3, NOSPECS grade at least 4, duration under 3 months. Uncontrolled infection, other autoimmune disease, pregnancy or lactation excluded patients. Cells are PBMCs isolated from about 10 ml of fresh blood.

The TCR originated in a woman between 40 and 55 years old with Graves' ophthalmopathy. The rearrangement links TRBV6-5 to TRBJ1-1; 7 positions agree with TRBD1. Sequenced material: blood. CDR3 in DNA: TGTGCCAGCAGTTACTCAGTGGGGACAGTCGCTTTCTTT. Amino acids: CASSYSVGTVAFF.